The clone carrying this T cell receptor beta chain was seen a few times. The antigen is not known. Germline V gene data show CDR1 as LGHDT and CDR2 as YNNKEL (reference sequence). CDR3 length: 15 residues. The V end was cut by 1 base, the J end by 2 bases, with 10 bases between. Measured with immunoSEQ multiplex PCR; TCRdb has only the in-frame clones, and not every one. The table shows about 150,000 clones, with around 89% occurring only once. This sample stems from a study of T cell responses to AZD1222 COVID-19 vaccine. Study findings and constraints: After the peak T cell response, and only then, were repertoires sampled. Researchers report vaccine-associated CD4 TCRs spanning spike, with dominance at 160-218 and 743-854.

The sample here was peripheral blood, taken on day 0 of MenACWY control vaccination. The TCR originated in an adult in good health. V usage is TRBV3-1 (or the pseudogene TRBV3-2) and J usage is TRBJ2-3; D is possibly TRBD1 (6 bases). The CDR3 DNA follows: TGTGCCAGCAGCCAAGCAGGGGTTCACACAGATACGCAGTATTTT. As protein: CASSQAGVHTDTQYF.